What follows are 4 T cell receptor beta chains derived from one specimen sequenced in a study of T-cell memory formation after mild COVID-19. TCRdb re-called the 5' RACE reads through MiXCR, storing one row per CDR3 protein. This sample has 100,000 to 150,000 distinct CDR3 sequences; 15% to 20% occur once, and the top ten carry about 5.2%. The specimen sequenced was PBMCs or a T cell subset sorted from them (not recorded which). All receptors derive from a man aged 18 to 35 who had mild COVID-19 (a few samples of this study predate the infection). Cell type and time point are not known.

This clonotype appeared many times. The chain combines TRBV5-1 with TRBJ2-3; 11 positions match TRBD1. The germline CDR1 and CDR2 sequences are SGHRS and YFSETQ. J lost 5 bases, V lost 5 bases, and 4 bases had no gene match. This CDR3 region has 14 residues. This CDR3 reads CASRGQGAGDTQYF. CDR3 bases: TGCGCCAGCAGAGGACAGGGGGCGGGAGATACGCAGTATTTT.

The chain joins TRBV4-3 to TRBJ2-7, with 12 bases identical to TRBD1. This CDR3 region has 19 residues. Germline CDR1 reads LGHNA; CDR2 reads YSLEER. V trimming: 1 base; J trimming: 6 bases; junction bases outside the gene matches: 16. CDR3 protein: CASSQGTPHGTGGSIEQYF. DNA for the CDR3: TGCGCCAGCAGCCAAGGCACCCCCCATGGGACAGGGGGCTCGATCGAGCAGTACTTC.

Concerning this clonotype: The germline gene is not matched at one end of the junction; a read error may be the cause. This chain connects TRBV18 to TRBJ2-1; no definite D call. The CDR3 contains 12 residues. The V gene's germline CDR1 is KGHSH and CDR2 LQKENI. CDR3 region: CPSSPSGDEQFF. As DNA, the CDR3 is TGTCCCAGCTCACCCTCTGGTGATGAGCAGTTCTTC.

The chain joins TRBV5-1 to TRBJ2-3; tentatively, D is TRBD1 (6 bases). The V and J ends lost 3 bases and 5 bases respectively, with 10 bases between them. This CDR3 comprises 13 residues. Germline lookup yields CDR1 SGHRS and CDR2 YFSETQ. CDR3 residues: CASSSYREDTQYF. Here the CDR3 DNA reads TGCGCCAGCAGCTCCTACAGGGAAGATACGCAGTATTTT.